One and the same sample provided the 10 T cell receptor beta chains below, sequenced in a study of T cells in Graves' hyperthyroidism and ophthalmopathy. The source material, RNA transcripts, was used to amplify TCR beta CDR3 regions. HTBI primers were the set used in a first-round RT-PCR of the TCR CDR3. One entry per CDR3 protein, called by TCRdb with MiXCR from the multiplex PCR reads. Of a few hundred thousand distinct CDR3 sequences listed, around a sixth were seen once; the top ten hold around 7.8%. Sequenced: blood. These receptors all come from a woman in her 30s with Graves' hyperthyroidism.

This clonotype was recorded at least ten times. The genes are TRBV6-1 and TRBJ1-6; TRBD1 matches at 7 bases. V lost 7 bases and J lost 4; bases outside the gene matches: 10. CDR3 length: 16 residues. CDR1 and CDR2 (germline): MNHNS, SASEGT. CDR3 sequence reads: CASTGSGGNYNSPLHF. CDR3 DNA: TGTGCCAGCACCGGATCAGGGGGGAATTATAATTCACCCCTCCACTTT.

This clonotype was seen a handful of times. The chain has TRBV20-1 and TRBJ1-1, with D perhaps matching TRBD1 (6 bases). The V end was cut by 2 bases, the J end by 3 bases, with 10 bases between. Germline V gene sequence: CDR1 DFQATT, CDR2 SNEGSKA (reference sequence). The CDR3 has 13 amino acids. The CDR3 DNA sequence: TGCAGTGCTAGACAGGGGCGGTACACTGAAGCTTTCTTT. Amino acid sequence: CSARQGRYTEAFF.

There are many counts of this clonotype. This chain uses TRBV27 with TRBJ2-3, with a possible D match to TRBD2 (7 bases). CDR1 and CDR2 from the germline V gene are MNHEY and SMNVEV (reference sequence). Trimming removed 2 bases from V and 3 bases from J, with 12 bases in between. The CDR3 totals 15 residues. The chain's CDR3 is CASSLLGGLTDTQYF. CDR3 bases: TGTGCCAGCAGTTTACTCGGGGGGCTTACAGATACGCAGTATTTT.

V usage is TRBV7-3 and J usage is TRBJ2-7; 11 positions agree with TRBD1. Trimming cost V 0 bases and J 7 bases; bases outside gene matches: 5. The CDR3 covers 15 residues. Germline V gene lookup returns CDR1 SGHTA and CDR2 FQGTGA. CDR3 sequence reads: CASSLTGQGAGEQYF. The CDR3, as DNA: TGTGCCAGCAGCTTAACAGGACAGGGGGCTGGTGAGCAGTACTTC.

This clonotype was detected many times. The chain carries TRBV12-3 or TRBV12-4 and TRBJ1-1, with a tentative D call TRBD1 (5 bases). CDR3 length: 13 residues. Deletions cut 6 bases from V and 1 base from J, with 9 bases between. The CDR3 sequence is CASSIDRNTEAFF. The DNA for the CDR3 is TGTGCCAGCAGCATCGACAGGAACACTGAAGCTTTCTTT.

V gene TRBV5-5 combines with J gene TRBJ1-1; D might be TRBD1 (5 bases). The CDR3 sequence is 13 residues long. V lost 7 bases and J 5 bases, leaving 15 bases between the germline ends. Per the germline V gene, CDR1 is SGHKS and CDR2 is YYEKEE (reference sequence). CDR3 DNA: TGTGCCAGCCGAGATCGGGGGGAGACTGAAGCTTTCTTT. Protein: CASRDRGETEAFF.

CDR3 loop: CASSQSGSRYNEQFF. CDR3 sequence (DNA): TGTGCCAGTAGTCAGAGCGGGAGCCGATACAATGAGCAGTTCTTC. This sequence joins TRBV19 and TRBJ2-1; 8 nucleotides agree with TRBD2. Per germline, CDR1 LNHDA and CDR2 SQIVND (reference sequence). The junction had 7 bases not matched to a gene; V was cut back by 5 bases and J by 4 bases. The CDR3 is 15 amino acids.

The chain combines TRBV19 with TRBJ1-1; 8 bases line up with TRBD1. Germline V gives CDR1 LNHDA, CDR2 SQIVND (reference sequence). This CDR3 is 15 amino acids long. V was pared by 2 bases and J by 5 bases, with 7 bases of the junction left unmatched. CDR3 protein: CASSITTGGETEAFF. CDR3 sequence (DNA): TGTGCCAGTAGTATAACAACAGGGGGAGAGACTGAAGCTTTCTTT.

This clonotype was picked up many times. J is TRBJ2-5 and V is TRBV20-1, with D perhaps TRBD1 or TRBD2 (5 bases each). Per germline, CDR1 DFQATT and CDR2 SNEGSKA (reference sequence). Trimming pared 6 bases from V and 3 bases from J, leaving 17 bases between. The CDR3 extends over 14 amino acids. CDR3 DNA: TGCAGTGCCAGACGGGCCCTGGGGGAAGAGACCCAGTACTTC. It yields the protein CSARRALGEETQYF.

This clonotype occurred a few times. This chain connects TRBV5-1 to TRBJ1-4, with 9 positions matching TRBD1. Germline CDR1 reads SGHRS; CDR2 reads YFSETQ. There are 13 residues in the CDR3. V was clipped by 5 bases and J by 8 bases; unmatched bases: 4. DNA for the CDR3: TGCGCCAGCAGGAGGGACAGGGAGGAAAAACTGTTTTTT. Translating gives CASRRDREEKLFF.